One TCR beta chain is described in this entry. Its antigen remains unknown. The sample originates from a study of T cell responses to AZD1222 COVID-19 vaccine. Broader study findings: Vaccine-related CD4 TCRs covered spike, predominating at 160-218 and 743-854. Within unmutated variant regions lay the reported targets of nearly half of spike-specific TCRs. Only a handful of AZD1222 recipients tested seropositive at baseline. An increase in Spike-specific TCR breadth and depth was observed after two AZD1222 doses.

Generated by immunoSEQ multiplex PCR, the TCRdb table keeps only in-frame clones and is missing some. The sample shows 100,000 or so clones, roughly 80% of them seen only once. The origin of this receptor is an adult in good health. The sample here was peripheral blood, taken on day 0 of AZD1222 vaccination.

CDR3 region: CASSQDPWETQYF. In nucleotides, the CDR3 is TGTGCCAGCAGCCAAGACCCTTGGGAGACCCAGTACTTC. This chain joins TRBV4-2 and TRBJ2-5; unclear D gene. Germline CDR1 is LGHNA and CDR2 is YNFKEQ. This CDR3 comprises 13 residues. Deletions cut 0 bases from V and 5 bases from J, with 7 bases between.